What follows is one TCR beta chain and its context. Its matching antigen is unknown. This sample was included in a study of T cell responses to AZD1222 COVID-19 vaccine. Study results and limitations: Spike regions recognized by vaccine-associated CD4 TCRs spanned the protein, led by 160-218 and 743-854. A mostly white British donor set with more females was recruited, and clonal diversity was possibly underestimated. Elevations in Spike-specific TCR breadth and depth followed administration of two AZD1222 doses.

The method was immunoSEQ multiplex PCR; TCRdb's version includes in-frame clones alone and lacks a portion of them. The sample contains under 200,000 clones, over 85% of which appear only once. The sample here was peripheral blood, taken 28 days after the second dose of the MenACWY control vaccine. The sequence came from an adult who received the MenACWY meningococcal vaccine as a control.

The CDR3 loop reads CASTQSWASYNSPLHF. DNA for the CDR3: TGTGCCAGCACGCAAAGTTGGGCTTCCTATAATTCACCCCTCCACTTT. The gene calls are TRBV27 and TRBJ1-6; D unclear. Looked up from germline, CDR1 is MNHEY and CDR2 is SMNVEV (reference sequence). CDR3 size: 16 residues. V dropped 7 bases and J dropped 1 base, with 14 bases sitting between them.